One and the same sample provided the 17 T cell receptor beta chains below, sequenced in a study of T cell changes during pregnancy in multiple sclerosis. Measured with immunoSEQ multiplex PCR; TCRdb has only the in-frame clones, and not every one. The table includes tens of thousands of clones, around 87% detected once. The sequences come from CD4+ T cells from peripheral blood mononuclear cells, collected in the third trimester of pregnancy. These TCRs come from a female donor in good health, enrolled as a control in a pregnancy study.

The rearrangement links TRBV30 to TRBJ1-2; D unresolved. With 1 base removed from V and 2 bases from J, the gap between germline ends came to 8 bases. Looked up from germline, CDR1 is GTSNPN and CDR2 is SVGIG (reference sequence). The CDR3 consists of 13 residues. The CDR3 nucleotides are TGTGCCTGGAGTGAACTGAGGAACTATGGCTACACCTTC. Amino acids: CAWSELRNYGYTF.

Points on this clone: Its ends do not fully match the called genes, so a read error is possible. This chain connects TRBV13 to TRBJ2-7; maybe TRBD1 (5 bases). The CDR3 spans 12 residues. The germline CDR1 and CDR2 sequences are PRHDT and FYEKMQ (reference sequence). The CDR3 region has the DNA TGTGCCAGCAGCCAGACAGCCTACGAGCAGTGCTTC. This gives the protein CASSQTAYEQCF.

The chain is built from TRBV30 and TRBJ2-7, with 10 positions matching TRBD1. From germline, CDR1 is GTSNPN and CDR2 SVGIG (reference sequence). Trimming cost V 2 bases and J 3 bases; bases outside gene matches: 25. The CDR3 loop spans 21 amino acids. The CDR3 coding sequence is TGTGCCTGGAGTCCATACCGAATGGACAGGGGGAAAGATAGGGTAGGCTACGAGCAGTACTTC. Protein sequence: CAWSPYRMDRGKDRVGYEQYF.

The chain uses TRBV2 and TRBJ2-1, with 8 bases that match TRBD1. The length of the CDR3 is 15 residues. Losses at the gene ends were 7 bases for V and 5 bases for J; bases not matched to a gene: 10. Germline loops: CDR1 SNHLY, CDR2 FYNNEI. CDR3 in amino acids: CASKANTGGHNEQFF. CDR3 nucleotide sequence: TGTGCCAGCAAGGCGAATACAGGGGGTCACAATGAGCAGTTCTTC. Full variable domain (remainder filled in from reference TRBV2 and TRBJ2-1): EPEVTQTPSHQVTQMGQEVILRCVPISNHLYFYWYRQILGQKVEFLVSFYNNEISEKSEIFDDQFSVERPDGSNFTLKIRSTKLEDSAMYFCASKANTGGHNEQFFGPGTRLTVL.

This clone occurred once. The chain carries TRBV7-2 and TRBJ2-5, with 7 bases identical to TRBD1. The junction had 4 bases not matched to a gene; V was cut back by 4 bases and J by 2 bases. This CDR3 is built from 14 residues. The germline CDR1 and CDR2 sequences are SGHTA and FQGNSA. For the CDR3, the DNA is TGTGCCAGCAGCTCCCCCAGGGGGCAAGAGACCCAGTACTTC. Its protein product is CASSSPRGQETQYF.

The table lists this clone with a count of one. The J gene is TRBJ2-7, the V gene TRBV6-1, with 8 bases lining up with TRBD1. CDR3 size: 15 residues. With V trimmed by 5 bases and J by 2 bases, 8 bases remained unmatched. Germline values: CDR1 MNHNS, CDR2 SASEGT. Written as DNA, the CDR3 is TGTGCCAGCAGTCCCGTCGACAGGGGCCCCTACGAGCAGTACTTC. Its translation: CASSPVDRGPYEQYF.

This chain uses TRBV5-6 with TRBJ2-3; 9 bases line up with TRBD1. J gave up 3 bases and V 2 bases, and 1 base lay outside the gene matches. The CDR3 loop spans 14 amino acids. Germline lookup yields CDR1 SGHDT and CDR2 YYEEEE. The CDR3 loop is CASSLQGATDTQYF. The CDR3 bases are TGTGCCAGCAGCTTACAGGGGGCTACAGATACGCAGTATTTT.

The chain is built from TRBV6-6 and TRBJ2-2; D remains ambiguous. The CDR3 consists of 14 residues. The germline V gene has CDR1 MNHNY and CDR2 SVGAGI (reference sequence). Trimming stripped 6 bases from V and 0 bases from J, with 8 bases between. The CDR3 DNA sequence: TGTGCCAGCAGCCGAGGTTCGAACACCGGGGAGCTGTTTTTT. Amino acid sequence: CASSRGSNTGELFF.

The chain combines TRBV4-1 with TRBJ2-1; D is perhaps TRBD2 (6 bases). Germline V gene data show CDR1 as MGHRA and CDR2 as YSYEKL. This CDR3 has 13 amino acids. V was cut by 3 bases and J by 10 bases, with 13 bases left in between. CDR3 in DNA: TGCGCCAGCAGCCAGGGGAGCGGGTGGGAGCAGTTCTTC. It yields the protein CASSQGSGWEQFF.

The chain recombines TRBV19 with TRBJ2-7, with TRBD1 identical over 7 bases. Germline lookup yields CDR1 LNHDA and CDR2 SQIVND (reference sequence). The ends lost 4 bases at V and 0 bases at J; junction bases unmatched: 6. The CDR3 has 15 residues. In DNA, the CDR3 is TGTGCCAGTAGTAACGAGAACAGGGGCTCCTACGAGCAGTACTTC. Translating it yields CASSNENRGSYEQYF.

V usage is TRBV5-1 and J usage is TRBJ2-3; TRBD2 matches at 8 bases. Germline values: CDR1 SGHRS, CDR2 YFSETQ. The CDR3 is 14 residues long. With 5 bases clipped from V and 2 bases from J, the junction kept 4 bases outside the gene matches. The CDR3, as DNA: TGCGCCAGCAGGACTAGCGCCACCACAGATACGCAGTATTTT. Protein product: CASRTSATTDTQYF.

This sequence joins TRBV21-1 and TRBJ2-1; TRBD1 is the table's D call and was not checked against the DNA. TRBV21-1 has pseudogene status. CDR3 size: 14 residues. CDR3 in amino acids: CASSDRIRYNEQFF. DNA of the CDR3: TGTGCCAGCAGTGACAGGATAAGGTACAATGAGCAGTTCTTC.

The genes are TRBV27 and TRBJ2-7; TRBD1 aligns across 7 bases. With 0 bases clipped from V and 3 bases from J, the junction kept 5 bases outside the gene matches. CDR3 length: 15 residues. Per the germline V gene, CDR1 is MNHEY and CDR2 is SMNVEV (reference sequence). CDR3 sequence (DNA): TGTGCCAGCAGTTTATCCGGGCAGGGGGACTACGAGCAGTACTTC. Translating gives CASSLSGQGDYEQYF.

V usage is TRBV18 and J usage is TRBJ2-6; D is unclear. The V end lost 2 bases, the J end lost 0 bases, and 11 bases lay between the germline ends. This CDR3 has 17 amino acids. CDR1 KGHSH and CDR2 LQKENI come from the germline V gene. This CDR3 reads CASSPVSGNSGANVLTF. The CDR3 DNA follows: TGTGCCAGCTCACCAGTGTCAGGAAACTCTGGGGCCAACGTCCTGACTTTC. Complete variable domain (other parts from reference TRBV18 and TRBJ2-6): NAGVMQNPRHLVRRRGQEARLRCSPMKGHSHVYWYRQLPEEGLKFMVYLQKENIIDESGMPKERFSAEFPKEGPSILRIQQVVRGDSAAYFCASSPVSGNSGANVLTFGAGSRLTVL.

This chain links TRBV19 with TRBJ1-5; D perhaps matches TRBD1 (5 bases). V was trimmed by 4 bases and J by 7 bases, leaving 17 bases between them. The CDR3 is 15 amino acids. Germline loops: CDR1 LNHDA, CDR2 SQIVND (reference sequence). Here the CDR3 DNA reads TGTGCCAGTAGTACTACCTCAGGGTCAGGGCAGCCCCAGCATTTT. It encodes CASSTTSGSGQPQHF. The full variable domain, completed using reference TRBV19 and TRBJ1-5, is DGGITQSPKYLFRKEGQNVTLSCEQNLNHDAMYWYRQDPGQGLRLIYYSQIVNDFQKGDIAEGYSVSREKKESFPLTVTSAQKNPTAFYLCASSTTSGSGQPQHFGDGTRLSIL.

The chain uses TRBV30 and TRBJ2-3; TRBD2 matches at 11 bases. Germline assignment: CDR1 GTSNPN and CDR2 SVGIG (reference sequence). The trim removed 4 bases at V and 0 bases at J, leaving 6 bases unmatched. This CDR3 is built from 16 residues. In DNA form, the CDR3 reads TGTGCCTGGACCCGGACTAGCGGGCTTAGCACAGATACGCAGTATTTT. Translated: CAWTRTSGLSTDTQYF.

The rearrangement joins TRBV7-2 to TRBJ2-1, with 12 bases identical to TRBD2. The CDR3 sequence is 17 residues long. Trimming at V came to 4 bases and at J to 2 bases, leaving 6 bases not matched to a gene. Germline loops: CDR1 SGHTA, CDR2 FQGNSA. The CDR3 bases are TGTGCCAGCAGCTCGACTAGCGGGAGAATGACCTACAATGAGCAGTTCTTC. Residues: CASSSTSGRMTYNEQFF.